This T cell receptor beta chain was sequenced for a study of diagnostic markers for celiac disease (TCRdb year 2020). The sequencer was an Illumina MiSeq. TCRdb reprocessed the public reads and reports one entry per CDR3 protein sequence, without DNA. The sample's clone listing holds approximately 8,000 distinct CDR3 sequences. The ten largest clones take up under 6.5% of the sample. Going by frequency alone, this clonotype is medium-sized (0.01 to 0.1%); a count is unavailable. This receptor's antigen is unknown. The germline V gene supplies CDR1 SGHVS and CDR2 FNYEAQ. The CDR3 measures 14 amino acids from cysteine to phenylalanine. The record lacks a DNA sequence.

Source material: either unsorted cells or a sorted T cell fraction (not recorded which). The clonotype was recovered from a human donor. This table probably holds off-target reads from a library built for another chain. This chain is built from TRBV7-6 and TRBJ2-7. CDR3 sequence: CASSLGWQSYEQYF. Joined to the reference TRBV7-6 and TRBJ2-7 proteins, this CDR3 gives the full variable domain: GAGVSQSPRYKVTKRGQDVALRCDPISGHVSLYWYRQALGQGPEFLTYFNYEAQQDKSGLPNDRFSAERPEGSISTLTIQRTEQRDSAMYRCASSLGWQSYEQYFGPGTRLTVT.